This TCR beta chain was recovered during a study of T cells after yellow fever vaccination. Study-level points and caveats: Most clones from primary vaccination were detected again post-booster (approximately 97% CD4, around 90% CD8).

Each CDR3 protein is one row after TCRdb ran MiXCR on the 5' RACE reads. The sample contains some 250,000 distinct CDR3 sequences, 3.6% of which appear only once. CDR3 length equals 14 residues. Trimming at V came to 2 bases and at J to 7 bases, leaving 3 bases not matched to a gene. In germline, CDR1 is SGHNT, CDR2 YYREEE (reference sequence). This clonotype appeared many times. As yet, its antigen is unknown. The sequence was collected from a man between 18 and 29 years old who received the YFV17D yellow fever vaccine. This specimen consisted of PBMCs, obtained 15 days after the yellow fever booster vaccination. The chain uses TRBV5-4 and TRBJ1-4; the match to TRBD1 covers 9 bases. The CDR3 DNA reads as TGTGCCAGCAGCTTACAGGGGGCAACTGAAAAACTGTTTTTT. Amino acid sequence: CASSLQGATEKLFF.